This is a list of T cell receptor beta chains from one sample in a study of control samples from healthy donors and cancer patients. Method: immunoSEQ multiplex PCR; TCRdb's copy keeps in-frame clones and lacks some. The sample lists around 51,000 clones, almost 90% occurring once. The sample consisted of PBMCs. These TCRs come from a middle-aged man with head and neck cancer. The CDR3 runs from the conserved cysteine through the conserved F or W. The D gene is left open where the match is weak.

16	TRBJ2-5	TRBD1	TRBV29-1	CSVEIYRDRGRETQYF
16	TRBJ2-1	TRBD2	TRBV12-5	CASGQTSALTFNEQFF
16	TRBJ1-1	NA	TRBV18	CASSPPSTGSGTEAFF
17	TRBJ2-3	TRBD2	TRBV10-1	CASSEVKGPRELDTQYF
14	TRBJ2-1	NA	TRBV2	CASSVNLGFNEQFF
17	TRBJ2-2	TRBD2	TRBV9	CASSPRPSGGNTGELFF
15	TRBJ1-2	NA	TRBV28	CASSRDTQGRSGYTF
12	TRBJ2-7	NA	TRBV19	CASSGLLGEQYF
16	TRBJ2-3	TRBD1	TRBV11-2	CASSLSGGVGTDTQYF
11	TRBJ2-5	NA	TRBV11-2	CASSHSRSQYF
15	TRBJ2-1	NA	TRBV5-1	CASSLEQGNYNEQFF
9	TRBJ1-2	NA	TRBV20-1	CSAPGGYTF
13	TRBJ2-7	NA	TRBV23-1	CASSHPASYEQYF
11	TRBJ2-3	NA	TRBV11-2	CASSSLDTQYF
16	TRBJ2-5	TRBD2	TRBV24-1	CATSETGLAGVETQYF
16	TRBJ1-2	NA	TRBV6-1	CASSEALGQQRYGYTF
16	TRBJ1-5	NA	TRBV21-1	CASSSLRGALGQPQHF
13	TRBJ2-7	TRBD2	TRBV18	CASSAREGYEQYF
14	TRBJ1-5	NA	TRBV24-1	CATSDPYSNQPQHF
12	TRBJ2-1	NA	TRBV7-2	CASSVSRNEQFF
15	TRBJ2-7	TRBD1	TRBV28	CASSFVRDRGHEQYF
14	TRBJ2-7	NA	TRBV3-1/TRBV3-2	CASSLDWSSYEQYF
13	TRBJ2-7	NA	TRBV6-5	CASRSMGFYEQYF
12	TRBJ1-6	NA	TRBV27	CASSLRNSPLHF
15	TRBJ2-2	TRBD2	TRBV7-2	CASSWTSGGAGELFF
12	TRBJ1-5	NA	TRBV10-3	CAISENNQPQHF
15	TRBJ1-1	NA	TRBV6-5	CASRRSGTGNTEAFF
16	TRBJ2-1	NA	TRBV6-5	CASSYWGHRAGNEQFF
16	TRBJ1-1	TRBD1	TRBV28	CASRILNQGAQTEAFF
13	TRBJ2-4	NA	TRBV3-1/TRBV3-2	CASSQDVLQAQYF
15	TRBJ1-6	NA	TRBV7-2	CASSLQAAGNSPLHF
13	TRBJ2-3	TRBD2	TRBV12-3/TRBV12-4	CASSLADLAGEYF
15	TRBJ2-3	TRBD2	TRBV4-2	CASSQGGGNTDTQYF
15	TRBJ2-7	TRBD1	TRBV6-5	CASMSTGGLSYEQYF
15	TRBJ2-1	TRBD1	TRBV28	CASRWGRGRQGEQFF
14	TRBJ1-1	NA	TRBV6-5	CASSFRGLNTEAFF
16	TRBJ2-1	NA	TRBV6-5	CASSYSAGPVGNEQFF
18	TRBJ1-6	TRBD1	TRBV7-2	CASSLDLGGRSYNSPLHF
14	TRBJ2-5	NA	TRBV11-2	CASSGGQTQETQYF
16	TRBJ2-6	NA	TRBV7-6	CASSSQGGSGANVLTF
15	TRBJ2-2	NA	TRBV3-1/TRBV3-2	CASTPPGWSTGELFF
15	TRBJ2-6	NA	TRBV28	CASSKQGAGANVLTF
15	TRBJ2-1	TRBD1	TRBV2	CASSGQGAGYNEQFF
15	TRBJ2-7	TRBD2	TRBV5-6	CASSTLAERAYEQYF
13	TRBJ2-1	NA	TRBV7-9	CASSLLATGEQFF
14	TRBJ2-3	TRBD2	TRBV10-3	CAISWEGDTDTQYF